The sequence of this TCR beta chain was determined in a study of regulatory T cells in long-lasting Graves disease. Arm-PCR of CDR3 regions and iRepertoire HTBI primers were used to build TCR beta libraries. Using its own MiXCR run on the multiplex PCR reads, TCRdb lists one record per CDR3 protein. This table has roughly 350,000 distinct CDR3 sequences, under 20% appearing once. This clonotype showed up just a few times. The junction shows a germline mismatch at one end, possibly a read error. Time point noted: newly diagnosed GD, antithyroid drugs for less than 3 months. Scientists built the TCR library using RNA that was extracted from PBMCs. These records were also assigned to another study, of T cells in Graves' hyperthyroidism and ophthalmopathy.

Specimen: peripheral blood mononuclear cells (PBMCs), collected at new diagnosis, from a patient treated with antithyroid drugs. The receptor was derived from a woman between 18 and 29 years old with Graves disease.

The CDR3 loop reads CTSSYLGQGNEAFF. As DNA, the CDR3 is TGTACCAGCAGTTACCTCGGACAGGGGAATGAAGCTTTCTTT. The gene calls are TRBV6-9 and TRBJ1-1; 9 positions agree with TRBD1. Per the germline V gene, CDR1 is MNHGY and CDR2 is SVAAGI. This CDR3 is 14 amino acids long.